Below are 27 T cell receptor beta chains sequenced from a single sample in a study of T cell responses to AZD1222 COVID-19 vaccine. Only in-frame clones appear in the TCRdb table, and some are missing; sequencing was by immunoSEQ multiplex PCR. The table records 95,000 to 150,000 clones, approximately 85% of them present only once. The sample here was peripheral blood, taken on day 0 of AZD1222 vaccination. The receptor set was obtained from an adult in good health.

This clone was observed once. The chain uses TRBV6-1 and TRBJ1-5, with D uncertain. The V end was cut by 1 base, the J end by 5 bases, with 12 bases between. The CDR3 runs to 15 residues. Germline-derived CDR1 and CDR2 are MNHNS and SASEGT. The CDR3 nucleotides read TGTGCCAGCAGTGAAGGATTCGCAGGCTATCAGCCCCAGCATTTT. Residues: CASSEGFAGYQPQHF.

The rearrangement uses TRBV12-3 or TRBV12-4 and TRBJ1-2, with 7 bases fitting TRBD1. V was pared by 6 bases and J by 4 bases, with 5 bases of the junction left unmatched. This CDR3 contains 13 residues. The CDR3 sequence is CASSPGTAYGYTF. The CDR3 nucleotides are TGTGCCAGCAGCCCCGGGACAGCCTATGGCTACACCTTC.

This clone was detected a few times. CDR3 in amino acids: CASSSSNTGELFF. CDR3 nucleotide sequence: TGTGCCAGTAGCTCCTCGAACACCGGGGAGCTGTTTTTT. The rearrangement links TRBV6-4 to TRBJ2-2; D gene unclear. This CDR3 is built from 13 residues. From germline, CDR1 is MRHNA and CDR2 SNTAGT. V was clipped by 9 bases and J by 0 bases, with 8 bases between them.

The V call is TRBV5-4, the J call TRBJ2-1; 7 positions agree with TRBD2. V shed 0 bases and J 3 bases; nucleotides not matched to a gene: 3. Germline values: CDR1 SGHNT, CDR2 YYREEE (reference sequence). This CDR3 is built from 15 residues. CDR3 in amino acids: CASSLGGGSYNEQFF. The CDR3 DNA reads TGTGCCAGCAGCTTGGGCGGGGGTAGCTACAATGAGCAGTTCTTC.

V usage is TRBV12-3 or TRBV12-4 and J usage is TRBJ2-5; no firm D call. The CDR3 extends over 11 amino acids. Trimming pared 6 bases from V and 2 bases from J, leaving 4 bases between. The CDR3 loop is CASSQQETQYF. CDR3 nucleotide sequence: TGTGCCAGCAGCCAACAAGAGACCCAGTACTTC.

The genes are TRBV3-1 (or the pseudogene TRBV3-2) and TRBJ2-1; the match to TRBD2 covers 9 bases. V lost 6 bases and J lost 3; bases outside the gene matches: 3. Germline V gives CDR1 LGHDT, CDR2 YNNKEL (reference sequence). This CDR3 is built from 14 residues. CDR3: CASRISGGYNEQFF. CDR3 DNA: TGTGCCAGCAGAATTAGCGGGGGCTACAATGAGCAGTTCTTC.

The gene calls are TRBV13 and TRBJ2-3; maybe TRBD2 (6 bases). Germline V lookup: CDR1 PRHDT, CDR2 FYEKMQ (reference sequence). The V gene lost 0 bases and the J gene lost 0 bases, with 10 bases spanning the gap. This CDR3 contains 16 residues. CDR3 amino acids: CASSLGPGTSTDTQYF. Written as DNA, the CDR3 is TGTGCCAGCAGCTTAGGACCCGGGACTAGCACAGATACGCAGTATTTT.

V and J are TRBV7-2 and TRBJ1-4; the D is unclear. CDR3 length equals 13 residues. Germline V gene lookup returns CDR1 SGHTA and CDR2 FQGNSA. V lost 2 bases, J lost 7 bases, and 8 bases lay in between. For the CDR3, the DNA is TGTGCCAGCAGCTTAATCGTGGGTGAAAAACTGTTTTTT. Amino acid sequence: CASSLIVGEKLFF.

J is TRBJ1-2 and V is TRBV19; possible D gene TRBD1, 6 bases. Germline CDR1 LNHDA, CDR2 SQIVND (reference sequence). This CDR3 has 14 amino acids. V was clipped by 6 bases and J by 3 bases, with 14 bases between them. The CDR3 DNA reads TGTGCCAGTAGGCAACAGGGCAGAGACTATGGCTACACCTTC. Its protein product is CASRQQGRDYGYTF.

This clone was seen a single time. This sequence joins TRBV7-5 and TRBJ1-2. TRBV7-5 is a known pseudogene. The CDR3 consists of 15 residues. CDR3 DNA sequence: TGTGTCAGAAGCCCCCTTAGTTGGTGGGGCTATGGCTACACCTTC. This sequence encodes CVRSPLSWWGYGYTF.

Relative to its sample, this clone is medium-sized. As DNA, the CDR3 is TGTGCCAGCAGCTTCGGGACAGAGAACACCGGGGAGCTGTTTTTT. Protein sequence: CASSFGTENTGELFF. The V and J genes are TRBV5-4 and TRBJ2-2, with 7 nucleotides matching TRBD1. Germline values: CDR1 SGHNT, CDR2 YYREEE (reference sequence). This CDR3 has 15 amino acids. Trimming removed 2 bases from V and 1 base from J; junction bases left unmatched: 2.

The chain is built from TRBV18 and TRBJ1-6, with a tentative D call TRBD1 (5 bases). The CDR3 covers 14 residues. CDR1 KGHSH and CDR2 LQKENI come from the germline V gene. V dropped 1 base and J dropped 10 bases, with 11 bases sitting between them. The CDR3 spells CASSPQGLTSPLHF. CDR3 nucleotide sequence: TGTGCCAGCTCACCACAGGGGTTAACATCACCCCTCCACTTT. Supplemented by reference TRBV18 and TRBJ1-6, the full variable domain reads NAGVMQNPRHLVRRRGQEARLRCSPMKGHSHVYWYRQLPEEGLKFMVYLQKENIIDESGMPKERFSAEFPKEGPSILRIQQVVRGDSAAYFCASSPQGLTSPLHFGNGTRLTVT.

This clone was seen a single time. This sequence joins TRBV7-8 and TRBJ2-3; D may be TRBD1 (6 bases). Germline CDR1 is SGHVS and CDR2 is FQNEAQ. The CDR3 is 14 residues long. Trimming pared 5 bases from V and 6 bases from J, leaving 15 bases between. DNA for the CDR3: TGTGCCAGCAGCGACGCGAGGGGGACGGATACGCAGTATTTT. It translates to CASSDARGTDTQYF. The full variable domain, rest sourced from reference TRBV7-8 and TRBJ2-3, is GAGVSQSPRYKVAKRGQDVALRCDPISGHVSLFWYQQALGQGPEFLTYFQNEAQLDKSGLPSDRFFAERPEGSVSTLKIQRTQQEDSAVYLCASSDARGTDTQYFGPGTRLTVL.

The chain recombines TRBV6-4 with TRBJ1-6; D call uncertain. This CDR3 is built from 14 residues. The V gene lost 0 bases and the J gene lost 7 bases, with 7 bases spanning the gap. CDR1 and CDR2 (germline): MRHNA, SNTAGT. In DNA, the CDR3 is TGTGCCAGCAGTGACTCCCCGGGAAATTCACCCCTCCACTTT. Its translation is CASSDSPGNSPLHF.

V usage is TRBV5-1 and J usage is TRBJ1-2, with D possibly TRBD1 on 6 matching bases. The ends were cut back, 4 bases at V and 8 bases at J, with 24 bases in the middle. Germline V gene lookup returns CDR1 SGHRS and CDR2 YFSETQ. The CDR3 totals 16 residues. The chain's CDR3 is CASSQGTLVRAGGYTF. The CDR3 nucleotides read TGCGCCAGCAGCCAGGGGACATTAGTGAGAGCGGGCGGCTACACCTTC.

The V call is TRBV7-8, the J call TRBJ2-3, with a tentative D call TRBD2 (7 bases). The CDR3 loop spans 16 amino acids. V lost 5 bases to trimming and J lost 3 bases, with 18 bases between them. The germline gives CDR1 SGHVS, CDR2 FQNEAQ. The CDR3 nucleotides read TGTGCCAGCAGCCCCTTGGGGGGGCGGTGGACAGATACGCAGTATTTT. As protein: CASSPLGGRWTDTQYF.

This rearrangement joins TRBV11-2 to TRBJ1-1, with a possible D match to TRBD1 (5 bases). Per the germline V gene, CDR1 is SGHAT and CDR2 is FQNNGV. Trimming cost V 5 bases and J 8 bases, with 15 bases left between them. This CDR3 comprises 13 residues. CDR3 DNA sequence: TGTGCCAGCAGCCCTCTTCGCAGGGAGGAAGCTTTCTTT. Protein product: CASSPLRREEAFF.

This clone occurred a few times. J is TRBJ1-1 and V is TRBV6-5; D is unclear. V was trimmed by 1 base and J by 1 base, leaving 10 bases between them. The CDR3 has 15 residues. The germline V gene has CDR1 MNHEY and CDR2 SVGAGI. The CDR3 spells CASSYYPGPNTEAFF. The CDR3 DNA follows: TGTGCCAGCAGTTACTACCCGGGTCCGAACACTGAAGCTTTCTTT.

The rearrangement links TRBV27 to TRBJ1-3; D is possibly TRBD1 (6 bases). CDR1 MNHEY and CDR2 SMNVEV come from the germline V gene (reference sequence). V was cut by 5 bases and J by 0 bases, with 11 bases left in between. This CDR3 spans 15 amino acids. The CDR3: CASSPDRPSGNTIYF. The CDR3 DNA reads TGTGCCAGCAGTCCGGACAGACCCTCTGGAAACACCATATATTTT.

The chain has TRBV4-3 and TRBJ2-7; D not resolved. The V and J ends lost 0 bases and 2 bases respectively, with 11 bases between them. The CDR3 loop spans 15 amino acids. Germline CDR1 reads LGHNA; CDR2 reads YSLEER. CDR3 protein: CASSQDWIPTYEQYF. The CDR3, as DNA: TGCGCCAGCAGCCAAGATTGGATCCCCACCTACGAGCAGTACTTC.

The gene calls are TRBV10-3 and TRBJ1-6, with D perhaps matching TRBD1 (5 bases). The V gene's germline CDR1 is ENHRY and CDR2 SYGVKD. The CDR3 is 13 residues long. Trimming took off 8 bases at V and 10 bases at J, with 15 bases between the two ends. CDR3 DNA sequence: TGTGCCATCGGACGGGAGAGGGGCTCACCCCTCCACTTT. Translated: CAIGRERGSPLHF.

The V call is TRBV5-6, the J call TRBJ1-1, with D possibly being TRBD1 (6 bases). Germline V gives CDR1 SGHDT, CDR2 YYEEEE. The CDR3 runs 14 residues. The germline V and J ends were trimmed by 2 bases and 3 bases, with 11 bases remaining between them. CDR3 sequence reads: CASSLTGGDTEAFF. CDR3 coding DNA: TGTGCCAGCAGCTTAACGGGGGGCGACACTGAAGCTTTCTTT.

The chain links TRBV5-5 to TRBJ2-2; D gene ambiguous. Trimming left V 0 bases short and J 4 bases short, with 16 bases between. The CDR3 spans 17 residues. Germline CDR1 and CDR2: SGHKS and YYEKEE (reference sequence). The CDR3 loop is CASSLGWAELPTGELFF. CDR3 nucleotides: TGTGCCAGCAGCTTGGGGTGGGCAGAACTACCCACCGGGGAGCTGTTTTTT.

This clone is medium-sized in the sample. The rearrangement links TRBV27 to TRBJ2-7, with a weak D call TRBD2 (6 bases). The V gene lost 8 bases and the J gene lost 6 bases, with 17 bases spanning the gap. Germline CDR1 MNHEY, CDR2 SMNVEV (reference sequence). This CDR3 is built from 13 residues. CDR3 coding DNA: TGTGCCAGCTCCTTTACCACAGCGGGCGAGCAGTACTTC. Amino acid sequence: CASSFTTAGEQYF.

Worth noting for this clone: Other DNA sequences in the same sample also yield this CDR3. V gene TRBV27 combines with J gene TRBJ2-1; D unresolved. Per the germline V gene, CDR1 is MNHEY and CDR2 is SMNVEV (reference sequence). V lost 5 bases and J 0 bases, leaving 5 bases between the germline ends. The CDR3 runs to 13 residues. The CDR3 DNA reads as TGTGCCAGCAGTCTGAGCTCCTACAATGAGCAGTTCTTC. Residues: CASSLSSYNEQFF.

This CDR3 is CASSLVQGENSPLHF. CDR3 DNA: TGTGCCAGCAGCTTGGTCCAGGGAGAGAATTCACCCCTCCACTTT. V gene TRBV5-4 combines with J gene TRBJ1-6, with a possible D match to TRBD1 (5 bases). The CDR3 is made up of 15 amino acids. CDR1 and CDR2 (germline): SGHNT, YYREEE (reference sequence). Deletions cut 0 bases from V and 7 bases from J, with 11 bases between.

The V and J genes are TRBV11-3 and TRBJ2-7; tentatively, D is TRBD1 (6 bases). Trimming stripped 0 bases from V and 2 bases from J, with 11 bases between. Germline loops: CDR1 SGHNT, CDR2 YENEEA. CDR3 length: 15 amino acids. The CDR3 here is CASSLEQGTAYEQYF. The CDR3 DNA follows: TGTGCCAGCAGCTTAGAACAGGGTACGGCCTACGAGCAGTACTTC.